Below, 32 T cell receptor beta chains from the same sample are listed, as sequenced in a study of blood T cell repertoires in COVID-19 (TCRdb year 2020). Library method: the immunoSEQ multiplex PCR assay. TCRdb's version of the immuneACCESS table is confined to in-frame rearrangements and falls short of the full clone set. An unresolved V gene accounts for under half of the shortfall where checked; the remainder is of unknown origin. The sample table shows roughly 250,000 clones, and approximately 85% are seen once. The top ten constitute over 3.5% of the sample. The sequencing input was peripheral blood. Receptors were obtained from a woman aged 70-85 years with acute or convalescent COVID-19.

The CDR3 protein is CASSPRDRIRDEQFF. The CDR3, as DNA: TGTGCCAGCTCACCCCGGGACAGGATACGCGATGAGCAGTTCTTC. The rearrangement links TRBV18 to TRBJ2-1; 8 bases map to TRBD1. Germline-derived CDR1 and CDR2 are KGHSH and LQKENI. The length of the CDR3 is 15 residues. The V gene end was trimmed by 3 bases and the J gene end by 8 bases; junction bases not matched to a gene: 9. The entire variable domain, with the rest obtained from reference TRBV18 and TRBJ2-1, is as follows: NAGVMQNPRHLVRRRGQEARLRCSPMKGHSHVYWYRQLPEEGLKFMVYLQKENIIDESGMPKERFSAEFPKEGPSILRIQQVVRGDSAAYFCASSPRDRIRDEQFFGPGTRLTVL.

A note on this clone: Additional DNA sequences in this sample encode the identical CDR3. The genes are TRBV7-2 and TRBJ2-7, with D possibly TRBD2 on 5 matching bases. The CDR3 sequence is 12 residues long. V gave up 6 bases and J gave up 3 bases, with 9 bases separating them. CDR1 and CDR2 from the germline V gene are SGHTA and FQGNSA. The CDR3 here is CASSPGSYEQYF. CDR3 nucleotide sequence: TGTGCCAGCAGTCCGGGGAGCTACGAGCAGTACTTC.

The rearrangement links TRBV5-1 to TRBJ1-2, with D possibly matching TRBD1 (6 bases). Germline CDR1 and CDR2: SGHRS and YFSETQ. This CDR3 region has 16 residues. Deletions cut 2 bases from V and 5 bases from J, with 19 bases between. CDR3 bases: TGCGCCAGCAGCTTTGGATTCCGGGACATGGGTTATGGCTACACCTTC. Its translation is CASSFGFRDMGYGYTF.

The gene calls are TRBV19 and TRBJ1-6, with D unclear. Germline CDR1 is LNHDA and CDR2 is SQIVND (reference sequence). This CDR3 comprises 17 residues. Trimming cost V 7 bases and J 7 bases, with 23 bases left between them. The CDR3 spells CASTADGRVTGNSPLHF. Here the CDR3 DNA reads TGTGCCAGTACCGCCGACGGGAGGGTGACGGGGAATTCACCCCTCCACTTT.

The CDR3 nucleotides are TGTGCCAGCAGCCCCCTGACGGCGAGGGGGCGAACTGAAGCTTTCTTT. It yields the protein CASSPLTARGRTEAFF. The rearrangement joins TRBV14 to TRBJ1-1, with 7 bases that match TRBD1. From germline, CDR1 is SGHDN and CDR2 FVKESK. The ends lost 4 bases at V and 5 bases at J; junction bases unmatched: 13. This CDR3 contains 16 residues.

The J gene is TRBJ2-7, the V gene TRBV6-6; D might be TRBD2 (7 bases). Trimming shortened V by 6 bases and J by 6 bases, and 18 bases separated the two germline ends. The CDR3 totals 14 residues. The germline gives CDR1 MNHNY, CDR2 SVGAGI (reference sequence). The CDR3 region is CASSRSPGGSEQYF. The DNA of the CDR3 is TGTGCCAGCAGCCGGAGCCCGGGGGGCAGCGAGCAGTACTTC.

There are a few counts of this clone. The CDR3 loop is CASSSRGEIGNTIYF. CDR3 bases: TGTGCCAGCAGTTCCAGGGGGGAGATCGGAAACACCATATATTTT. V gene TRBV28 combines with J gene TRBJ1-3; TRBD1 matches at 7 bases. Unmatched junction bases numbered 7, after V lost 4 bases and J lost 4 bases. The germline V gene has CDR1 MDHEN and CDR2 SYDVKM. CDR3 length equals 15 residues.

This chain links TRBV6-5 with TRBJ1-5; 9 bases are shared with TRBD1. The CDR3 has 14 residues. J gave up 7 bases and V 8 bases, and 9 bases lay outside the gene matches. CDR1 and CDR2 (germline): MNHEY, SVGAGI. CDR3 bases: TGTGCCAGCTGGAAGGGACAGGGAGGACAGCCCCAGCATTTT. Its translation: CASWKGQGGQPQHF.

A note on this clone: The sample carries other DNA sequences with the same CDR3. The chain joins TRBV10-2 to TRBJ2-7; unclear D gene. The CDR3 spans 14 residues. Per the germline V gene, CDR1 is WSHSY and CDR2 is SAAADI. V was shortened by 6 bases and J by 5 bases, with 17 bases between the two germline ends. The CDR3 sequence: CASREDTVSHEQYF. DNA for the CDR3: TGCGCCAGCAGAGAAGACACCGTCAGCCACGAGCAGTACTTC.

The genes are TRBV7-9 and TRBJ1-5, with 8 bases fitting TRBD1. The CDR3 is 15 residues long. The trim removed 6 bases at V and 0 bases at J, leaving 4 bases unmatched. CDR1 SEHNR and CDR2 FQNEAQ come from the germline V gene (reference sequence). The CDR3, as DNA: TGTGCCAGCAGTCTGGGACAGGATAGCAATCAGCCCCAGCATTTT. Its translation is CASSLGQDSNQPQHF.

The chain has TRBV5-1 and TRBJ2-7, with a possible D match to TRBD2 (6 bases). The CDR3 extends over 13 amino acids. Per germline, CDR1 SGHRS and CDR2 YFSETQ. Between the trimmed V and J ends, which lost 0 bases and 4 bases, there was a span of 8 bases. CDR3 in amino acids: CASSLGGVYEQYF. The CDR3, as DNA: TGCGCCAGCAGCTTGGGCGGGGTTTACGAGCAGTACTTC.

The rearrangement uses TRBV18 and TRBJ1-6; 10 nucleotides align to TRBD1. The CDR3 contains 19 residues. CDR1 is KGHSH, CDR2 LQKENI, per germline. V gave up 1 base and J gave up 0 bases; unmatched junction bases: 6. The DNA of the CDR3 is TGTGCCAGCTCACCACTCGGGACAGGGGTCAGCTCCTATAATTCACCCCTCCACTTT. Residues: CASSPLGTGVSSYNSPLHF. Together with reference TRBV18 and TRBJ1-6, the CDR3 gives the full variable domain: NAGVMQNPRHLVRRRGQEARLRCSPMKGHSHVYWYRQLPEEGLKFMVYLQKENIIDESGMPKERFSAEFPKEGPSILRIQQVVRGDSAAYFCASSPLGTGVSSYNSPLHFGNGTRLTVT.

CDR3 loop: CASSYAQGVQYF. The CDR3 nucleotides read TGTGCCAGCAGCTATGCACAGGGTGTGCAGTACTTC. The V call is TRBV11-2, the J call TRBJ2-7; maybe TRBD1 (6 bases). The V and J ends lost 4 bases and 9 bases respectively, with 13 bases between them. Germline V gene lookup returns CDR1 SGHAT and CDR2 FQNNGV. The CDR3 extends over 12 amino acids.

The V and J genes are TRBV4-1 and TRBJ1-2; 7 bases fit TRBD1. V shed 4 bases and J 7 bases; nucleotides not matched to a gene: 15. This CDR3 has 16 amino acids. Germline V gives CDR1 MGHRA, CDR2 YSYEKL. The CDR3 protein is CASSRARQGALGGYTF. CDR3 nucleotides: TGCGCCAGCAGCCGGGCCCGACAGGGTGCACTCGGTGGCTACACCTTC.

The chain has TRBV28 and TRBJ1-4; 7 bases agree with TRBD1. The germline CDR1 and CDR2 sequences are MDHEN and SYDVKM. CDR3 size: 15 residues. V lost 5 bases, J lost 7 bases, and 10 bases stayed unmatched. Here the CDR3 DNA reads TGTGCCAGCAGTCCGACAGGGTACGGGAGTGAAAAACTGTTTTTT. Its protein product is CASSPTGYGSEKLFF.

This clone showed up just a few times. The gene calls are TRBV27 and TRBJ1-6; 7 positions match TRBD1. The V segment lost 2 bases and the J segment 7 bases; nucleotides outside the gene matches: 2. The CDR3 totals 14 residues. CDR1 MNHEY and CDR2 SMNVEV come from the germline V gene (reference sequence). The CDR3 nucleotides read TGTGCCAGCAGTTTACTGGACAGGAATTCACCCCTCCACTTT. Translated, it gives CASSLLDRNSPLHF.

This clone was seen just once. The chain employs TRBV5-1 and TRBJ2-3, with 9 bases matching TRBD1. Germline CDR1 SGHRS, CDR2 YFSETQ. Losses at the gene ends were 6 bases for V and 4 bases for J; bases not matched to a gene: 6. This CDR3 contains 14 residues. This CDR3 is CASTLQGAADTQYF. DNA of the CDR3: TGCGCCAGCACCCTACAGGGGGCAGCAGATACGCAGTATTTT.

This clone was seen more than once but under ten times. This chain links TRBV7-2 with TRBJ1-2; D is possibly TRBD1 (6 bases). CDR1 and CDR2 from the germline V gene are SGHTA and FQGNSA. This CDR3 has 17 residues. V lost 5 bases, J lost 6 bases, and 25 bases lay in between. CDR3 residues: CASSQGRGLEFKDGYTF. The CDR3 DNA sequence: TGTGCCAGCAGCCAAGGGCGGGGGCTGGAGTTTAAGGATGGCTACACCTTC. Using reference TRBV7-2 and TRBJ1-2 for the parts outside the CDR3, the full variable domain is GAGVSQSPSNKVTEKGKDVELRCDPISGHTALYWYRQSLGQGLEFLIYFQGNSAPDKSGLPSDRFSAERTGGSVSTLTIQRTQQEDSAVYLCASSQGRGLEFKDGYTFGSGTRLTVV.

V usage is TRBV29-1 and J usage is TRBJ1-2; the match to TRBD1 covers 9 bases. The CDR3 totals 13 residues. Germline CDR1 reads SQVTM; CDR2 reads ANQGSEA. As DNA, the CDR3 is TGCAGTGTCGGGACAGGGTTAGGGTATGGCTACACCTTC. Its protein is CSVGTGLGYGYTF.

The CDR3 protein is CASSTGITGELFF. In DNA, the CDR3 is TGTGCCAGCAGTACAGGAATAACCGGGGAGCTGTTTTTT. The rearrangement joins TRBV2 to TRBJ2-2; possible D gene TRBD1, 5 bases. Trimming took 5 bases from V and 5 from J, leaving 9 bases between them. The CDR3 runs 13 residues. Germline CDR1 and CDR2: SNHLY and FYNNEI.

The genes are TRBV12-5 and TRBJ2-3, with 9 nucleotides matching TRBD2. Per the germline V gene, CDR1 is LGHNT and CDR2 is FRNRAP. J gave up 3 bases and V 0 bases, and 7 bases lay outside the gene matches. CDR3 length: 17 amino acids. CDR3 in amino acids: CASGLVLAGGRTDTQYF. The CDR3 DNA is TGTGCTAGTGGTTTGGTACTGGCGGGGGGGCGGACAGATACGCAGTATTTT.

The sample holds one count of this clone. The gene calls are TRBV9 and TRBJ2-5, with TRBD2 identical over 9 bases. J gave up 1 base and V 0 bases, and 4 bases lay outside the gene matches. The V gene's germline CDR1 is SGDLS and CDR2 YYNGEE. This CDR3 region has 16 residues. CDR3 amino acids: CASSVGGTSSQETQYF. The CDR3 DNA reads TGTGCCAGCAGCGTAGGGGGGACTAGCAGCCAAGAGACCCAGTACTTC.

This clone has more than one count but fewer than ten. The chain joins TRBV4-2 to TRBJ1-1; 8 positions match TRBD1. There are 12 residues in the CDR3. Per the germline V gene, CDR1 is LGHNA and CDR2 is YNFKEQ. V lost 3 bases to trimming and J lost 10 bases; unmatched junction nucleotides: 4. CDR3 region: CASSQTGATAFF. CDR3 in DNA: TGTGCCAGCAGCCAGACAGGGGCCACAGCTTTCTTT.

The chain recombines TRBV5-4 with TRBJ2-7; the D is unclear. Per the germline V gene, CDR1 is SGHNT and CDR2 is YYREEE (reference sequence). The CDR3 has 12 amino acids. V lost 0 bases, J lost 3 bases, and 4 bases lay in between. The CDR3 is CASSLDGYEQYF. CDR3 sequence (DNA): TGTGCCAGCAGCTTGGACGGCTACGAGCAGTACTTC.

The chain has TRBV28 and TRBJ1-5; no reliable D call. The length of the CDR3 is 15 residues. V was pared by 1 base and J by 0 bases, with 7 bases between. In germline, CDR1 is MDHEN, CDR2 SYDVKM. The CDR3 region is CASSLYGSSNQPQHF. The CDR3 bases are TGTGCCAGCAGTTTATACGGGAGTAGCAATCAGCCCCAGCATTTT.

The chain employs TRBV2 and TRBJ2-1, with D unresolved. The germline V gene has CDR1 SNHLY and CDR2 FYNNEI. The length of the CDR3 is 13 residues. V was trimmed by 4 bases and J by 4 bases, leaving 8 bases between them. CDR3 nucleotide sequence: TGTGCCAGCAGTGTTGGGCCTTACAATGAGCAGTTCTTC. It codes for CASSVGPYNEQFF.

The chain has TRBV10-3 and TRBJ1-4; TRBD1 is a possible D gene (5 bases). The ends were cut back, 5 bases at V and 5 bases at J, with 12 bases in the middle. Per germline, CDR1 ENHRY and CDR2 SYGVKD. The CDR3 covers 14 residues. CDR3: CAISRGTANEKLFF. CDR3 bases: TGTGCCATCAGTCGCGGGACCGCGAATGAAAAACTGTTTTTT.

CDR3 sequence: CASSILGNTIYF. The DNA of the CDR3 is TGTGCCAGCAGCATTCTTGGAAACACCATATATTTT. The gene calls are TRBV13 and TRBJ1-3; D unresolved. Trimming cost V 5 bases and J 3 bases, with 5 bases left between them. This CDR3 comprises 12 residues. Germline assignment: CDR1 PRHDT and CDR2 FYEKMQ (reference sequence).

This chain links TRBV28 with TRBJ1-2; TRBD1 matches 8 bases. In germline, CDR1 is MDHEN, CDR2 SYDVKM. Trimming at V came to 3 bases and at J to 7 bases, leaving 4 bases not matched to a gene. The CDR3 is made up of 13 amino acids. The CDR3 DNA is TGTGCCAGCAGTTTGACAGGGGTCGGTGGCTACACCTTC. It codes for CASSLTGVGGYTF.

The chain joins TRBV5-1 to TRBJ1-1; D perhaps matches TRBD1 (6 bases). The CDR3 totals 14 residues. Germline lookup yields CDR1 SGHRS and CDR2 YFSETQ. V dropped 2 bases and J dropped 1 base, with 9 bases sitting between them. The CDR3 is CASSFGTKNTEAFF. CDR3 bases: TGCGCCAGCAGCTTCGGGACAAAGAACACTGAAGCTTTCTTT.

The chain links TRBV12-3 or TRBV12-4 to TRBJ1-2; 7 bases match TRBD1. This CDR3 contains 13 residues. Trimming took 6 bases from V and 8 from J; bases not matched to a gene: 9. CDR3 residues: CASRETGQRGYTF. CDR3 in DNA: TGTGCCAGCAGGGAGACAGGGCAAAGGGGCTACACCTTC.

This clone was detected a few times. J is TRBJ1-2 and V is TRBV4-2, with unresolved D. The CDR3 extends over 12 amino acids. Per germline, CDR1 LGHNA and CDR2 YNFKEQ. The germline V and J ends were trimmed by 2 bases and 8 bases, with 9 bases remaining between them. This CDR3 reads CASSQRTGGYTF. CDR3 DNA: TGTGCCAGCAGCCAAAGGACGGGGGGCTACACCTTC.